Given below is one TCR beta chain in context. What this receptor recognizes is not known. Per-base qualities were not stored, and no clone one base away is much larger. In Seattle, one collaborating source enrolled patients while the infection was active and tracked those patients longitudinally over the course of disease. Each collaborating institution followed its own protocols to collect whole blood in K2EDTA tubes. For TCRbeta analysis, collaborator samples were shipped as frozen whole blood, as isolated PBMCs, or as DNA extracted from either sample type. This sample stems from a study of blood T cell repertoires in COVID-19 (TCRdb year 2020). About the study as a whole: Samples covering the acute and convalescent phases of COVID-19 were provided by collaborators in the United States, Italy and Spain. The prospective study material was composed of cDNA or gDNA derived from T cells, B-cell-depleted T cells, or PBMCs. The sample metadata nearly always contained a de-identified subject ID, COVID-19 status, age in years and sex. The samples were drawn from the first 160 participants of the ongoing ImmuneRACE study and from some 1,300 subjects provided by 6 global collaborators. Deeply sampled blood TCRbeta repertoires from subjects exposed to, actively infected with, or recovered from COVID-19 were included in the dataset. A freely available public database, intended as a resource for researchers studying the immune response to SARS-CoV-2, is where the repertoires were released. Where available, HLA class I and class II types were taken from metadata supplied by the sample provider and were not determined by assay-based typing.

The immunoSEQ Assay, a bias-controlled multiplex PCR, was used to amplify TCRbeta CDR3 regions from genomic DNA. The authors' analysis ran thus. Within the assay, amplification of reference gene primers was used to estimate how many nucleated cells each sample contained. To quantify the absolute abundance of each unique TCRbeta CDR3 rearrangement, sequence reads were collapsed and filtered. Productive Simpson clonality was computed per sample as the square root of Simpson's diversity index over productive rearrangements. TCRdb limited this immuneACCESS table to in-frame rearrangements with V and J called. A share of clones is missing; checked studies link under half to unresolved V genes, and the rest is unexplained. Clone size and the V and J calls come from that table; the DNA yielded D and trimming. This sample comprises some 130,000 clones, roughly nine tenths of them detected only once. The ten most abundant clones make up around 4.6% of the sample.

Beyond this particular receptor, the publication reports: The quantity of clinical and demographic metadata differed by source and by participant and was supplied without curation.

CDR3 length: 18 amino acids, cysteine to phenylalanine. The only DNA kept is the CDR3, 54 bases in frame from the first base. From the germline V gene (reference sequence), CDR1 is LNHDA and CDR2 is SQIVND. At the junction V is shortened by 5 bases and J by 0 bases; bases outside the gene matches: 13. Specimen: peripheral blood. The V and J segments used are TRBV19 and TRBJ2-1; the junction holds 7 bases that match TRBD2. The origin of this receptor is a man aged 60 to 69 with COVID-19, enrolled during active disease. The CDR3 region reads CASSASGYAPGSYNEQFF. The bases are TGTGCCAGTAGTGCTAGCGGCTACGCCCCGGGCTCCTACAATGAGCAGTTCTTC.